Shown below are 19 T cell receptor beta chains from a single sample sequenced in a study of CD8+ T cells in alopecia areata. RNA extraction was followed by reverse transcription into cDNA, which acted as the sequencing template. Assay: immunoSEQ multiplex PCR; the TCRdb copy retains only in-frame clones and omits some. The sample lists fewer than 70,000 clones, about 44% occurring once. The sequencing input was NKG2D-low CD8+ T cells sorted from blood. Every receptor here comes from a human donor with alopecia areata.

The chain has TRBV7-6 and TRBJ2-7; D is unclear. This CDR3 comprises 12 residues. Trimming pared 4 bases from V and 6 bases from J, leaving 10 bases between. Germline CDR1 reads SGHVS; CDR2 reads FNYEAQ. The CDR3 DNA follows: TGTGCCAGCAGCTCCGGCTTGGCCGAGCAGTACTTC. As protein: CASSSGLAEQYF.

The chain has TRBV7-9 and TRBJ1-6, with 10 bases lining up with TRBD1. The V gene end was trimmed by 8 bases and the J gene end by 8 bases; junction bases not matched to a gene: 6. CDR3 length: 14 residues. Per the germline V gene, CDR1 is SEHNR and CDR2 is FQNEAQ (reference sequence). CDR3 sequence: CASGAGTGDSPLHF. The CDR3, as DNA: TGTGCCAGCGGCGCCGGGACAGGGGATTCACCCCTCCACTTT. The full variable domain, its missing parts supplied by reference TRBV7-9 and TRBJ1-6, is DTGVSQNPRHKITKRGQNVTFRCDPISEHNRLYWYRQTLGQGPEFLTYFQNEAQLEKSRLLSDRFSAERPKGSFSTLEIQRTEQGDSAMYLCASGAGTGDSPLHFGNGTRLTVT.

The gene calls are TRBV4-2 and TRBJ2-3, with D possibly TRBD2 on 6 matching bases. The length of the CDR3 is 16 residues. Trimming pared 0 bases from V and 4 bases from J, leaving 14 bases between. The germline CDR1 and CDR2 sequences are LGHNA and YNFKEQ. Written as DNA, the CDR3 is TGTGCCAGCAGCCAAGATGGGGACTCCTACCCAGATACGCAGTATTTT. The encoded protein is CASSQDGDSYPDTQYF.

The V call is TRBV7-9, the J call TRBJ1-1, with D possibly being TRBD1 (5 bases). Trimming cost V 6 bases and J 0 bases, with 14 bases left between them. Germline loops: CDR1 SEHNR, CDR2 FQNEAQ (reference sequence). This CDR3 region has 15 residues. This CDR3 reads CASRGLRGLNTEAFF. The DNA for the CDR3 is TGTGCCAGCAGAGGATTAAGGGGCCTGAACACTGAAGCTTTCTTT.

A single count supports this clone. This chain uses TRBV27 with TRBJ2-1, with TRBD2 identical over 10 bases. The CDR3 contains 15 residues. Germline assignment: CDR1 MNHEY and CDR2 SMNVEV (reference sequence). The junction had 8 bases not matched to a gene; V was cut back by 6 bases and J by 6 bases. CDR3 sequence: CASSERSGRANEQFF. Written as DNA, the CDR3 is TGTGCCAGCAGCGAGAGGAGCGGGAGGGCCAATGAGCAGTTCTTC.

This clone was seen a few times. This chain connects TRBV7-9 to TRBJ2-4, with D perhaps TRBD1 (6 bases). Germline V gives CDR1 SEHNR, CDR2 FQNEAQ (reference sequence). The CDR3 has 11 amino acids. The ends were cut back, 5 bases at V and 11 bases at J, with 10 bases in the middle. For the CDR3, the DNA is TGTGCCAGCAGCAAGGACAGCCTTCAGTACTTC. It encodes CASSKDSLQYF.

The rearrangement links TRBV5-1 to TRBJ2-7; 10 bases align to TRBD1. This CDR3 is built from 14 residues. V was clipped by 3 bases and J by 3 bases; unmatched bases: 3. Germline lookup yields CDR1 SGHRS and CDR2 YFSETQ. This CDR3 is CASSSDRGDYEQYF. Here the CDR3 DNA reads TGCGCCAGCAGCTCGGACAGGGGGGACTACGAGCAGTACTTC.

V and J are TRBV6-5 and TRBJ2-5, with 9 nucleotides matching TRBD2. Germline V lookup: CDR1 MNHEY, CDR2 SVGAGI. Germline trimming cut 5 bases from V and 0 bases from J; bases unmatched to any gene: 1. This CDR3 comprises 14 residues. The CDR3 reads CASSTSGYQETQYF. The CDR3 DNA is TGTGCCAGCAGTACTAGCGGGTACCAAGAGACCCAGTACTTC.

In its sample, this clone was seen a few times. CDR3 sequence reads: CASSQDASSDTQYF. The CDR3 region has the DNA TGCGCCAGCAGCCAAGATGCTAGCTCAGATACGCAGTATTTT. This chain uses TRBV4-3 with TRBJ2-3, with D possibly matching TRBD2 (5 bases). The V gene lost 0 bases and the J gene lost 4 bases, with 8 bases spanning the gap. The CDR3 has 14 residues. Looked up from germline, CDR1 is LGHNA and CDR2 is YSLEER.

V usage is TRBV12-5 and J usage is TRBJ2-7; D is possibly TRBD1 (5 bases). This CDR3 region has 11 residues. The V end was cut by 6 bases, the J end by 6 bases, with 9 bases between. Germline lookup yields CDR1 LGHNT and CDR2 FRNRAP. The CDR3, as DNA: TGTGCTAGTGGCTCAGGGTTCGAGCAGTACTTC. Translation gives CASGSGFEQYF.

This clone occurred a few times. The chain recombines TRBV5-1 with TRBJ1-1; the match to TRBD1 covers 7 bases. This CDR3 is built from 12 residues. With 4 bases clipped from V and 6 bases from J, the junction kept 3 bases outside the gene matches. CDR1 is SGHRS and CDR2 is YFSETQ in the germline V gene. The CDR3 reads CASSGGTAEAFF. CDR3 nucleotide sequence: TGCGCCAGCAGCGGCGGGACAGCTGAAGCTTTCTTT.

CDR3 coding DNA: TGTGCCAGCCGGGGGTTAGGAAATGAGCAGTTCTTC. Amino acids: CASRGLGNEQFF. This chain joins TRBV27 and TRBJ2-1, with D possibly TRBD2 on 6 matching bases. With 8 bases removed from V and 7 bases from J, the gap between germline ends came to 12 bases. Germline V CDR1 and CDR2: MNHEY, SMNVEV (reference sequence). The CDR3 spans 12 residues.

This clone was seen only a few times. The chain joins TRBV6-6 to TRBJ2-3; a possible D gene is TRBD2 (6 bases). With 0 bases removed from V and 6 bases from J, the gap between germline ends came to 13 bases. Germline V lookup: CDR1 MNHNY, CDR2 SVGAGI (reference sequence). The CDR3 runs to 15 residues. As DNA, the CDR3 is TGTGCCAGCAGTTACTCCCAACTAGCAATGGATACGCAGTATTTT. Its protein product is CASSYSQLAMDTQYF.

This clone occurred a few times. This chain links TRBV4-3 with TRBJ2-7; no firm D call. Trimming cost V 3 bases and J 5 bases, with 17 bases left between them. Germline assignment: CDR1 LGHNA and CDR2 YSLEER. The CDR3 length is 15 residues. Written as DNA, the CDR3 is TGCGCCAGCAGCCAGGCCGGGTCCAAAGTCGACGAGCAGTACTTC. Encoded protein: CASSQAGSKVDEQYF.

This clone was seen a handful of times. The chain uses TRBV29-1 and TRBJ2-7; maybe TRBD2 (5 bases). There are 15 residues in the CDR3. The germline CDR1 and CDR2 sequences are SQVTM and ANQGSEA. Trimming took off 1 base at V and 3 bases at J, with 16 bases between the two ends. CDR3 sequence: CSVEVREKEVYEQYF. CDR3 nucleotide sequence: TGCAGCGTTGAAGTTAGGGAGAAGGAGGTCTACGAGCAGTACTTC.

V is TRBV7-9 and J is TRBJ2-7, with 8 bases matching TRBD1. The length of the CDR3 is 15 residues. Germline CDR1 reads SEHNR; CDR2 reads FQNEAQ (reference sequence). V shed 5 bases and J 1 base; nucleotides not matched to a gene: 7. This CDR3 is CASSQLTGESYEQYF. The DNA of the CDR3 is TGTGCCAGCAGCCAGTTGACAGGGGAATCCTACGAGCAGTACTTC.

This clone was seen a handful of times. V and J are TRBV4-3 and TRBJ2-3, with TRBD2 matching over 12 bases. This CDR3 contains 17 residues. The germline CDR1 and CDR2 sequences are LGHNA and YSLEER. V lost 0 bases, J lost 5 bases, and 6 bases stayed unmatched. The CDR3 loop is CASSQEGPSGGVDTQYF. As DNA, the CDR3 is TGCGCCAGCAGCCAAGAGGGGCCTAGCGGGGGGGTAGATACGCAGTATTTT.

This rearrangement joins TRBV2 to TRBJ2-1; D not resolved. The CDR3 is made up of 12 amino acids. V shed 5 bases and J shed 2 bases, with 4 bases lying between them. Germline values: CDR1 SNHLY, CDR2 FYNNEI. The CDR3: CASSLTYNEQFF. Written as DNA, the CDR3 is TGTGCCAGCAGTCTAACCTACAATGAGCAGTTCTTC.

As DNA, the CDR3 is TGTGCCAGCAGCTTTGGAGGGTTCTACAATGAGCAGTTCTTC. This codes for CASSFGGFYNEQFF. The chain carries TRBV7-2 and TRBJ2-1; D might be TRBD2 (6 bases). V lost 3 bases and J 3 bases, leaving 9 bases between the germline ends. Germline V CDR1 and CDR2: SGHTA, FQGNSA. This CDR3 contains 14 residues.